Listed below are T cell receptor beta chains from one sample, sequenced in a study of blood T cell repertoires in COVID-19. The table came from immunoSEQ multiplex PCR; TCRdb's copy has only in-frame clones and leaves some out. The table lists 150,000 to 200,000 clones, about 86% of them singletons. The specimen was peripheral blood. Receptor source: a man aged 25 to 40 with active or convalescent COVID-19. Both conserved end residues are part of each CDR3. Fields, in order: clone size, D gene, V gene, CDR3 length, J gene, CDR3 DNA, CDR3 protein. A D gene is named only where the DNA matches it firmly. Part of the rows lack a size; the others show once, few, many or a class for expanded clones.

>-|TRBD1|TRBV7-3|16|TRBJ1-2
TGTGCCAGCAGCTTAACGGGGCTTACAGGGGTGAGCGGCTACACCTTC
CASSLTGLTGVSGYTF
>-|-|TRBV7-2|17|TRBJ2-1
TGTGCCAGCAGCCCCCGCGGTAGCGGAACCATTTACAATGAGCAGTTCTTC
CASSPRGSGTIYNEQFF
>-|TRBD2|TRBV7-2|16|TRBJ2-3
TGTGCCAGCAGCTTCCGTCCAGCGGGGCTCACAGATACGCAGTATTTT
CASSFRPAGLTDTQYF
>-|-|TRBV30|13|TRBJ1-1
TGTGCCTGGAGTTCACAGGGTTACACTGAAGCTTTCTTT
CAWSSQGYTEAFF
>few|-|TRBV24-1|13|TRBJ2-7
TGTGCCACCAGAAAGCTTCTCTCCTACGAGCAGTACTTC
CATRKLLSYEQYF
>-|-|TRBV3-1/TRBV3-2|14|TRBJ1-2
TGTGCCAGCAGCCCCCGGGAGGGGGGTTATGGCTACACCTTC
CASSPREGGYGYTF
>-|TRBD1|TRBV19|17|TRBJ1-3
TGTGCCAGTAGCCCCTACGACAGGGGGCCCCCTGGAAACACCATATATTTT
CASSPYDRGPPGNTIYF
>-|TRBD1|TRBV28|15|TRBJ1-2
TGTGCCAGCAGTTTGGGGGACAGGAGGGCCTATGGCTACACCTTC
CASSLGDRRAYGYTF
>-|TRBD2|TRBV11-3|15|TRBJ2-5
TGTGCCAGCAGCTTCAGGGCGGGAGCCCCCGAGACCCAGTACTTC
CASSFRAGAPETQYF
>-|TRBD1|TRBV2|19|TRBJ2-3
TGTGCCAGCAGTGAAAACTGGGCAGGGGGCGTGGGCACCACAGATACGCAGTATTTT
CASSENWAGGVGTTDTQYF
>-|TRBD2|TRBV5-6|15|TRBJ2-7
TGTGCCAGCAGCCTTGTCAGCGGGAGGGCCTACGAGCAGTACTTC
CASSLVSGRAYEQYF
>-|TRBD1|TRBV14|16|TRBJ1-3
TGTGCCAGCAGCCAAATGACAGGGCGCTCTGGAAACACCATATATTTT
CASSQMTGRSGNTIYF
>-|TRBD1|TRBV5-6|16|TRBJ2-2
TGTGCCAGCAGCTTCAGCCTCAGGGGGAAGGCCGGGGAGCTGTTTTTT
CASSFSLRGKAGELFF
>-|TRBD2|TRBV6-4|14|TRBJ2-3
TGTGCCAGCAAGCCGGGACTAGCGTCAGATACGCAGTATTTT
CASKPGLASDTQYF
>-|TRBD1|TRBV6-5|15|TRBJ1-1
TGTGCCAGCAGTTCGTCGACAGGGAGTAGCGCTGAAGCTTTCTTT
CASSSSTGSSAEAFF
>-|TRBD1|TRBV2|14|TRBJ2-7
TGTGCCAGCAGTCTAACCTGGACAGGGAACGAGCAGTACTTC
CASSLTWTGNEQYF
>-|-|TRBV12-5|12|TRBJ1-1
TGTGCTAGTGGTCTGCAGGGGCCTGAAGCTTTCTTT
CASGLQGPEAFF
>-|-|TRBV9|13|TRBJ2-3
TGTGCCAGCAGCCCCGAGGGGGGGGATACGCAGTATTTT
CASSPEGGDTQYF
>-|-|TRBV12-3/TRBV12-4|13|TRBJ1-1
TGTGCCAGCACCCTAGGGGTGAACACTGAAGCTTTCTTT
CASTLGVNTEAFF
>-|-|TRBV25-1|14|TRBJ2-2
TGTGCCAGCAGTGGAAGGGGGAGTTCCGGGGAGCTGTTTTTT
CASSGRGSSGELFF
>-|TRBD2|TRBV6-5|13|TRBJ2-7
TGTGCCAGCAGGCGGGGGTTCTCCTACGAGCAGTACTTC
CASRRGFSYEQYF
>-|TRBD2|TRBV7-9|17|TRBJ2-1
TGTGCCACCAACTATCGACTAGCGGGAGGGATCGACAATGAGCAGTTCTTC
CATNYRLAGGIDNEQFF
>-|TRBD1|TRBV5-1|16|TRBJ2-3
TGCGCCAGCAGCGTTGGGACAGGGGTCAACACAGATACGCAGTATTTT
CASSVGTGVNTDTQYF
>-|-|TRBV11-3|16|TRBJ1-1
TGTGCCAGCAGCTTAGTACAGGGTCTGTGGGACACTGAAGCTTTCTTT
CASSLVQGLWDTEAFF
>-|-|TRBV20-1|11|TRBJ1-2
TGCAGTGCTAGCAAGGAGATTGGCTACACCTTC
CSASKEIGYTF
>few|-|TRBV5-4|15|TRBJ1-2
TGTGCCAGCAGCTTGGGGGTCGGGGAGTTCTATGGCTACACCTTC
CASSLGVGEFYGYTF
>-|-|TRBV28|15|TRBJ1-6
TGTGCCAGCAGTTCCCCCGAGGGTCGGAATTCACCCCTCCACTTT
CASSSPEGRNSPLHF
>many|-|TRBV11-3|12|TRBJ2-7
TGTGCCAGCAGCTTAGACCACTACGAGCAGTACTTC
CASSLDHYEQYF
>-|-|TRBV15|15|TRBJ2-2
TGTGCCACCAGTCGCGCGACAGGGAACACCGGGGAGCTGTTTTTT
CATSRATGNTGELFF
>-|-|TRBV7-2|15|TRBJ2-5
TGTGCCAGCAGCTTTTTCGGGCAGGGTGCGGAGACCCAGTACTTC
CASSFFGQGAETQYF
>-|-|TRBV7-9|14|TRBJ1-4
TGTGCCAGCAGCCCCGAGACAGGAAATGAAAAACTGTTTTTT
CASSPETGNEKLFF
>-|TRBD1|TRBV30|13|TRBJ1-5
TGTGCCTGGGACAGGGGGAGCAATCAGCCCCAGCATTTT
CAWDRGSNQPQHF
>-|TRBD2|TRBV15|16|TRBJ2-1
TGTGCCACCAGCACGGGGACTAGCGGGGTTTACAATGAGCAGTTCTTC
CATSTGTSGVYNEQFF
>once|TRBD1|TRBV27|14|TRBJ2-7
TGTGCCAGCAGTGGACAGGGAATTTACGGTGGGCAGTACTTC
CASSGQGIYGGQYF
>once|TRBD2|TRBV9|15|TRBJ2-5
TGTGCCAGCAGCGCCCGTAGCGGGATCCAAGAGACCCAGTACTTC
CASSARSGIQETQYF
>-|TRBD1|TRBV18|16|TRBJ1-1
TGTGCCAGCTCACCTGGACTAGGACAGGGAGTGACTGAAGCTTTCTTT
CASSPGLGQGVTEAFF
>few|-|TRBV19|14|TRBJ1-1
TGTGCCAGTAGTATCGGGGGGCTGAACACTGAAGCTTTCTTT
CASSIGGLNTEAFF
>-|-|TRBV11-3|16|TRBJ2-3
TGTGCCAGCAGCTTTTGGGTCGGGGTGAGGACAGATACGCAGTATTTT
CASSFWVGVRTDTQYF
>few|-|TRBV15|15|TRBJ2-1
TGTGCCACCAGCAGAGATGCTGGCAGGGGCAATGAGCAGTTCTTC
CATSRDAGRGNEQFF
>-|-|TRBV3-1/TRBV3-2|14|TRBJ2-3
TGTGCCAGCAGCCAAGGGGAGATCACAGATACGCAGTATTTT
CASSQGEITDTQYF
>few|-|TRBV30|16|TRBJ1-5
TGTGCCTGGAGTCCCCAACGTCCCGAGTGGAATCAGCCCCAGCATTTT
CAWSPQRPEWNQPQHF
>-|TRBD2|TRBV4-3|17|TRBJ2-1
TGCGCCAGCAGCCAAGATTCCACTAGCGGGATGGGGGATGAGCAGTTCTTC
CASSQDSTSGMGDEQFF
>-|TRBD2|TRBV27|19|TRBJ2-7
TGTGCCAGCAGTCTAAGGACTAGCGGGAGCGCCCTGGGGTCCTACGAGCAGTACTTC
CASSLRTSGSALGSYEQYF
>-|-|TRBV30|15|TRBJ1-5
TGTGCCTGGACCCAAGGGGGGGGCGGCAATCAGCCCCAGCATTTT
CAWTQGGGGNQPQHF
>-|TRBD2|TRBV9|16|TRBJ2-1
TGTGCCAGCAGCGCACTCGGCGGGGGGGCATGGAATGAGCAGTTCTTC
CASSALGGGAWNEQFF
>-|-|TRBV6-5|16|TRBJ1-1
TGTGCCAGCAGTTACTCGGCCGGGGTTGGAATTCATGAAGCTTTCTTT
CASSYSAGVGIHEAFF
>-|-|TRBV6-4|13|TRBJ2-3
TGTGCCAGCAGCTCAGGGGAAACAGATACGCAGTATTTT
CASSSGETDTQYF
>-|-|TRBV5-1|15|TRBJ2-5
TGCGCCAGCAGCTTGGGGGCGGGGGCCTGGGAGACCCAGTACTTC
CASSLGAGAWETQYF
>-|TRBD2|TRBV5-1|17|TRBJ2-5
TGCGCCAGCAGCTCGTCGGTTCTAGCGGGAGGTCGAGAGACCCAGTACTTC
CASSSSVLAGGRETQYF
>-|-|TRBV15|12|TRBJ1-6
TGTGCCACCAGCATACGAGGCCCACCCCTCCACTTT
CATSIRGPPLHF
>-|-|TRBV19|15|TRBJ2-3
TGTGCCAGTAGTATCCCCGGGATAAAGGGATATACGCAGTATTTT
CASSIPGIKGYTQYF
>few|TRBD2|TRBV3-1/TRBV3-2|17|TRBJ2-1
TGTGCCAGCAGCCGATGCGTGGGACTAGCGGTAAACAATGAGCAGTTCTTC
CASSRCVGLAVNNEQFF
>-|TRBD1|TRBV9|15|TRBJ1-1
TGTGCCAGCAGCGGAAATGAGGGGGCGAACACTGAAGCTTTCTTT
CASSGNEGANTEAFF
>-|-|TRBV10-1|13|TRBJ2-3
TGCGCCAGTGCGACAACTAGCACAGATACGCAGTATTTT
CASATTSTDTQYF